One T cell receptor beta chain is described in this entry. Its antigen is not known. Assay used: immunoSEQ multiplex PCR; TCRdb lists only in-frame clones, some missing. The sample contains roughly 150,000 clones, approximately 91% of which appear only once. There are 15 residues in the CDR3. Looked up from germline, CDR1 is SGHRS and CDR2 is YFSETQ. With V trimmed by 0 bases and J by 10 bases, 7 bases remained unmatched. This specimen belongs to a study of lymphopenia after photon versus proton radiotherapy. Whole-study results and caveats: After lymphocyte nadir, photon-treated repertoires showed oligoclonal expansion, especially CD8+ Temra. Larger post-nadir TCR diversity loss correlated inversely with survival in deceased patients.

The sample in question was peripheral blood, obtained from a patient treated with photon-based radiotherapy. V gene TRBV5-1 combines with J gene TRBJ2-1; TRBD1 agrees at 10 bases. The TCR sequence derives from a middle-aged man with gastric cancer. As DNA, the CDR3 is TGCGCCAGCAGCTTGGCCTTGGGACAGGGGAGGGAGCAGTTCTTC. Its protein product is CASSLALGQGREQFF.